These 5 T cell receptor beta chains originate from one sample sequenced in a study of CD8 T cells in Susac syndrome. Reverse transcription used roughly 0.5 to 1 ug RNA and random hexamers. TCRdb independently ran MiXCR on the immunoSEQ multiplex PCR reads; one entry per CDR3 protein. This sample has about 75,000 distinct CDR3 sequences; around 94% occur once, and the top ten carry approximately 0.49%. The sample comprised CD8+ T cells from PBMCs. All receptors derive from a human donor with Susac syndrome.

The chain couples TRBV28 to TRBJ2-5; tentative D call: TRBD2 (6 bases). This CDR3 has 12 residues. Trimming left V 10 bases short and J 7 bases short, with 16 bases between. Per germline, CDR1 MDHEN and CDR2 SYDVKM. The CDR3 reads CATLQPEGTQYF. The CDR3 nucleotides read TGTGCCACCCTCCAGCCGGAGGGGACCCAGTACTTC.

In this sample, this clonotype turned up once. The CDR3: CATSRQGDEQFF. The CDR3 bases are TGTGCCACCAGCAGACAGGGGGATGAGCAGTTCTTC. The chain employs TRBV15 and TRBJ2-1; TRBD1 aligns across 7 bases. The germline V gene has CDR1 LNHNV and CDR2 YYDKDF (reference sequence). Unmatched junction bases numbered 0, after V lost 2 bases and J lost 8 bases. CDR3 length: 12 amino acids.

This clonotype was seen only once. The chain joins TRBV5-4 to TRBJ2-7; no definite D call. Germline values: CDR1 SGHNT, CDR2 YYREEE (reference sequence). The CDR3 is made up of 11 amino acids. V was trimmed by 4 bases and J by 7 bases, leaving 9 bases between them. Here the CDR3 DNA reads TGTGCCAGCAGCCACCAAGGGGAGCAGTACTTC. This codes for CASSHQGEQYF.

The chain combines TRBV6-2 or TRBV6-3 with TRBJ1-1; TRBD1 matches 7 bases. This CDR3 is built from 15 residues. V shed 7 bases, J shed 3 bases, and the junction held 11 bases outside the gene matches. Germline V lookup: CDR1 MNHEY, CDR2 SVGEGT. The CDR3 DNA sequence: TGTGCCAGCACCCGACAGGGTAGGTTCGACACTGAAGCTTTCTTT. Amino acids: CASTRQGRFDTEAFF.

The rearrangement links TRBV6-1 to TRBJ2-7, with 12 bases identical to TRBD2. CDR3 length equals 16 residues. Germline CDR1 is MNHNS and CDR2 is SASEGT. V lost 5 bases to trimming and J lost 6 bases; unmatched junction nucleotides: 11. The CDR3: CASSPTSGGPGVEQYF. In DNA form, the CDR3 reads TGTGCCAGCAGTCCGACTAGCGGGGGACCTGGTGTCGAGCAGTACTTC.